This T cell receptor beta chain appears in the sequencing data of a study of cytomegalovirus exposure and HLA in healthy donors. Study-wide results and caveats: Testing in vitro showed a few CMV-associated chains specific for CMV antigens. A classifier reportedly called cytomegalovirus status with high sensitivity and specificity. In a later analysis, first-cohort TCR clusters were found to tend to co-occur in the roughly 120 validation repertoires.

Regarding this clone: As yet, its antigen is unknown.

Germline CDR1 SGDLS, CDR2 YYNGEE. CDR3 length equals 17 residues. The V gene end was trimmed by 0 bases and the J gene end by 3 bases; junction bases not matched to a gene: 3. The donors formed part of the approximately 110-subject validation cohort, distinct from the roughly 700-subject first cohort. Here immunoSEQ multiplex PCR was the method, and the copy in TCRdb shows in-frame clones only, minus some. The sample shows roughly 270,000 clones, more than 75% of them seen only once. This chain uses TRBV9 with TRBJ2-1; 13 nucleotides agree with TRBD2. The sequenced sample consisted of PBMCs. The receptor was isolated from a woman younger than 35 in good health and CMV-seronegative. Here the CDR3 reads CASSVGTSGRVYNEQFF. The CDR3 bases are TGTGCCAGCAGCGTAGGGACTAGCGGGAGAGTCTACAATGAGCAGTTCTTC.